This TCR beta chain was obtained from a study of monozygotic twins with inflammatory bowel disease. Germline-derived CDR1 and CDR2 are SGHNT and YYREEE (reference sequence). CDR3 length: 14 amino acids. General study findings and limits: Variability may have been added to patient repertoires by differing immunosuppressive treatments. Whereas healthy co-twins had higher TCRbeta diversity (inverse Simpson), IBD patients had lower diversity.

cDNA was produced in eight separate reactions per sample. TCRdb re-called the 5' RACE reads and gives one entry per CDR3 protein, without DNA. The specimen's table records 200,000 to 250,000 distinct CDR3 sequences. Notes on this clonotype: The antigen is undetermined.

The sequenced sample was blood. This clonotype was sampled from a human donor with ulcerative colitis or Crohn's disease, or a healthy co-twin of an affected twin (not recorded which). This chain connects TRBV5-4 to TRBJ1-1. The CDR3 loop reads CASSYGPEDTEAFF.